Detailed here is one T cell receptor (beta chain). Patients from Seattle were sampled longitudinally, starting during active infection. The entry originates in a study of blood T cell repertoires in COVID-19. About the study: From the United States, Italy and Spain came samples of acute and convalescent COVID-19. Nucleic acid was either cDNA or gDNA, and it came from T cells, B-cell-depleted T cells, or PBMCs.

Germline trimming cut 4 bases from V and 8 bases from J; bases unmatched to any gene: 10. This CDR3 is built from 15 residues. Germline lookup yields CDR1 SGHRS and CDR2 YFSETQ. TCRdb's table, derived via immunoSEQ multiplex PCR, lists solely in-frame clones and lacks some. The data hold about 200,000 clones, with around four fifths observed a single time. The sequence derives from a man aged 60 to 75 with COVID-19, enrolled during active disease. J is TRBJ1-4 and V is TRBV5-1, with TRBD1 matching 8 bases. The material sequenced was peripheral blood. CDR3 nucleotide sequence: TGCGCCAGCAGCGGGCAGGGGGCAGATGGCGAAAAACTGTTTTTT. Translated: CASSGQGADGEKLFF. The whole variable domain, filled in from reference TRBV5-1 and TRBJ1-4, reads KAGVTQTPRYLIKTRGQQVTLSCSPISGHRSVSWYQQTPGQGLQFLFEYFSETQRNKGNFPGRFSGRQFSNSRSEMNVSTLELGDSALYLCASSGQGADGEKLFFGSGTQLSVL.